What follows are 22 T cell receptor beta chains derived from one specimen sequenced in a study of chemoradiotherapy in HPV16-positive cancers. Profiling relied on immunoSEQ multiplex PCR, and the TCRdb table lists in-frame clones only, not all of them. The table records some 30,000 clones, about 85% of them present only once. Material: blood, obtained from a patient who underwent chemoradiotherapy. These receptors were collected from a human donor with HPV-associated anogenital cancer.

In nucleotides, the CDR3 is TGTGCCAGCAGCGTAAACAATGAGCAGTTCTTC. Translated: CASSVNNEQFF. This chain uses TRBV9 with TRBJ2-1; D is unclear. The ends were cut back, 1 base at V and 5 bases at J, with 1 base in the middle. Germline-derived CDR1 and CDR2 are SGDLS and YYNGEE. The CDR3 is made up of 11 amino acids.

The CDR3 DNA reads as TGTGCCAGCAGCTTAGCCGGGCGACAGTCCCAAGAGACCCAGTACTTC. Protein sequence: CASSLAGRQSQETQYF. The rearrangement uses TRBV7-2 and TRBJ2-5; maybe TRBD1 (5 bases). The germline gives CDR1 SGHTA, CDR2 FQGNSA. Trimming stripped 0 bases from V and 1 base from J, with 12 bases between. The CDR3 consists of 16 residues. Full variable domain (rest looked up from reference TRBV7-2 and TRBJ2-5): GAGVSQSPSNKVTEKGKDVELRCDPISGHTALYWYRQSLGQGLEFLIYFQGNSAPDKSGLPSDRFSAERTGGSVSTLTIQRTQQEDSAVYLCASSLAGRQSQETQYFGPGTRLLVL.

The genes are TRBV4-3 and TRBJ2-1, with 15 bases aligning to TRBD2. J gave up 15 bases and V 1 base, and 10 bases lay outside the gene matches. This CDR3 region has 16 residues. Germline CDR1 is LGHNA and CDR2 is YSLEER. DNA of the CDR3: TGCGCCAGCAGCCAAGGGACTAGCGGGGGGGCCAGTGTACCGTTCTTC. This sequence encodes CASSQGTSGGASVPFF.

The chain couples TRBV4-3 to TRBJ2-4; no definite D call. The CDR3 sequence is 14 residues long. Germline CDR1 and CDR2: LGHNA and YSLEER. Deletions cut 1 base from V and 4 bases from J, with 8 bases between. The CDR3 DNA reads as TGCGCCAGCAGCCAAGGCTCCGGGAAAAACATTCAGTACTTC. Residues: CASSQGSGKNIQYF.

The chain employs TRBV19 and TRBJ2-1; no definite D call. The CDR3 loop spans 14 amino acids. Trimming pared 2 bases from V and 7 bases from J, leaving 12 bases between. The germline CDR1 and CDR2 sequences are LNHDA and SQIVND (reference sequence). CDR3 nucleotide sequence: TGTGCCAGTAGTATAACCCCCTCGCAGAATGAGCAGTTCTTC. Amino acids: CASSITPSQNEQFF.

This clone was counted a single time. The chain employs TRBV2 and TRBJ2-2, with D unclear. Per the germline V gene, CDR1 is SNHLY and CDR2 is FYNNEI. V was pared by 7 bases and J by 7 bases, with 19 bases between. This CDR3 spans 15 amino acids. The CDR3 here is CASTRSLSGDGELFF. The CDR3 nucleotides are TGTGCCAGCACCAGGTCGTTATCAGGCGACGGGGAGCTGTTTTTT.

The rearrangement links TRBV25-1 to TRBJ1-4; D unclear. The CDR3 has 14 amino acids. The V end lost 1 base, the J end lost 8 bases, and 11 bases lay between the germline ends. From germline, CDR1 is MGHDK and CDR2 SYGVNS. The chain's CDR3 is CASSESLAWEKLFF. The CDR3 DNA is TGTGCCAGCAGTGAATCATTAGCCTGGGAAAAACTGTTTTTT.

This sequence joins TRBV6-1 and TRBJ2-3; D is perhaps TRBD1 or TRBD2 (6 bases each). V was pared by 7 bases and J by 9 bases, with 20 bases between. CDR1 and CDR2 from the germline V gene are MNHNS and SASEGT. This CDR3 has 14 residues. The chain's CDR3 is CASIPRGAGWTQYF. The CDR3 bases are TGTGCCAGCATCCCAAGGGGGGCGGGGTGGACGCAGTATTTT.

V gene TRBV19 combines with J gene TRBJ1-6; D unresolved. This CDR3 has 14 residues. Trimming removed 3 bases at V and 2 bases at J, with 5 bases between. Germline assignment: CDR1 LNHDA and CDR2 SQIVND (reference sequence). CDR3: CASSIGPYNSPLHF. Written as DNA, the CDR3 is TGTGCCAGTAGTATTGGGCCCTATAATTCACCCCTCCACTTT.

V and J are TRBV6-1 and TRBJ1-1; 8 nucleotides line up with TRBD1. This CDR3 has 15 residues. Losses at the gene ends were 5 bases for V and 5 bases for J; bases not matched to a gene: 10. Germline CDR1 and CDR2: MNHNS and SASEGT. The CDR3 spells CASSSDPYRGTEAFF. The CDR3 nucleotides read TGTGCCAGCAGTTCAGACCCTTACAGGGGGACTGAAGCTTTCTTT.

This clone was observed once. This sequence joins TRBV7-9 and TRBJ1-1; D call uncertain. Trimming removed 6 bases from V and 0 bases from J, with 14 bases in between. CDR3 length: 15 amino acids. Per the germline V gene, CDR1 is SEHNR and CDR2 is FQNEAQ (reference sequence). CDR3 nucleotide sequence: TGTGCCAGCAGTGTCCCGCGGGCGGTGAACACTGAAGCTTTCTTT. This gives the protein CASSVPRAVNTEAFF.

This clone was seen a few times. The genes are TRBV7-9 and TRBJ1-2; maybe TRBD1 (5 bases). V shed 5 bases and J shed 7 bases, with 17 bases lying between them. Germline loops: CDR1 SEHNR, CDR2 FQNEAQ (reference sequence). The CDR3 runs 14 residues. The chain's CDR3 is CASSPTGLASGYTF. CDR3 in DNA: TGTGCCAGCAGCCCGACGGGACTAGCGAGTGGCTACACCTTC.

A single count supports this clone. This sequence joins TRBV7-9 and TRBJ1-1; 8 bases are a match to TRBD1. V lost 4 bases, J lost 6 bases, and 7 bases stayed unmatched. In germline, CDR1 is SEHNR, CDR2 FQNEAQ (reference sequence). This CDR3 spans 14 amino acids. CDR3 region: CASSSTGELAEAFF. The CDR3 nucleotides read TGTGCCAGCAGCTCGACAGGGGAATTAGCTGAAGCTTTCTTT.

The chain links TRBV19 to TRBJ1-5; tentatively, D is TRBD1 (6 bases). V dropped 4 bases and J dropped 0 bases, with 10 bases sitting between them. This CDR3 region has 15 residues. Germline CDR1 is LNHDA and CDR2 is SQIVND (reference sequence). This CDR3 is CASSRGQSSNQPQHF. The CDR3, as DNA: TGTGCCAGTAGTAGGGGGCAGAGTAGCAATCAGCCCCAGCATTTT.

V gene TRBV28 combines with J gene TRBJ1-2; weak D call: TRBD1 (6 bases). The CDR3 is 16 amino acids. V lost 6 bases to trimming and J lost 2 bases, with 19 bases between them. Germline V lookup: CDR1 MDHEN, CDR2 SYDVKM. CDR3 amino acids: CASSPGGGAGNYGYTF. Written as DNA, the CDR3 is TGTGCCAGCAGCCCGGGGGGGGGCGCGGGGAACTATGGCTACACCTTC.

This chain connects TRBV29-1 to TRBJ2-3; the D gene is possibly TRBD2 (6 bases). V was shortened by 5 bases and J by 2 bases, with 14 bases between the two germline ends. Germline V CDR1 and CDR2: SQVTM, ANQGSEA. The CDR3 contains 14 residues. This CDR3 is CSVKGTYNTDTQYF. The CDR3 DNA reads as TGCAGCGTTAAGGGGACTTATAACACAGATACGCAGTATTTT.

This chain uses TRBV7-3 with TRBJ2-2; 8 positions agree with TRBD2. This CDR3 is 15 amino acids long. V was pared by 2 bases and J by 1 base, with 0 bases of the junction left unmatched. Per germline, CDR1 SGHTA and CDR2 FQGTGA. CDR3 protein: CASSLRGGNTGELFF. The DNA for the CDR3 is TGTGCCAGCAGCTTACGGGGGGGGAACACCGGGGAGCTGTTTTTT.

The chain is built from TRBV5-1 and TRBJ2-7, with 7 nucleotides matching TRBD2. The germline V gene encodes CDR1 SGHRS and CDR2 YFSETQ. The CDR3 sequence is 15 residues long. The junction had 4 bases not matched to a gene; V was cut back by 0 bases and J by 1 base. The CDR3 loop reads CASSLGSGHSYEQYF. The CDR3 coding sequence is TGCGCCAGCAGCTTGGGTAGCGGGCATTCCTACGAGCAGTACTTC.

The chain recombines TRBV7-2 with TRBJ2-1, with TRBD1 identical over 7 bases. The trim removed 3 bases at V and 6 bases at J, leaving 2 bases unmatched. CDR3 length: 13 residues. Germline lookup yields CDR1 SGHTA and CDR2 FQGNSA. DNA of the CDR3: TGTGCCAGCAGCTTCGACAGGGCCAATGAGCAGTTCTTC. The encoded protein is CASSFDRANEQFF.

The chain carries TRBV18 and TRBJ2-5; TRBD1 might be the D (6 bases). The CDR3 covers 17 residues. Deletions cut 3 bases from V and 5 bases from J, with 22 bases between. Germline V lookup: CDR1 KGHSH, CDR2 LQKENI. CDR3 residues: CASSPLVGQTKGETQYF. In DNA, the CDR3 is TGTGCCAGCTCACCCCTTGTTGGACAGACGAAGGGGGAGACCCAGTACTTC.

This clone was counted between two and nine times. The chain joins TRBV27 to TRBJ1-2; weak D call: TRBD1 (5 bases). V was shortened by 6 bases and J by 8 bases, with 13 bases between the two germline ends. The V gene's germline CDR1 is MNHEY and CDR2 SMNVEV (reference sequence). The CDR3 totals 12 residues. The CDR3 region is CASRRDRGGYTF. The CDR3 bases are TGTGCCAGCAGACGGGACCGGGGAGGCTACACCTTC.

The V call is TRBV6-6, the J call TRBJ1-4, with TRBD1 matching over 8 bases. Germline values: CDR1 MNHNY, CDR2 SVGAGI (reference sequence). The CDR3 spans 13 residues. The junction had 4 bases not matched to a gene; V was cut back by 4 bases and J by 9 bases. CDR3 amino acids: CASSFRQGQKLFF. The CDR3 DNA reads TGTGCCAGCAGTTTCCGACAGGGGCAAAAACTGTTTTTT.